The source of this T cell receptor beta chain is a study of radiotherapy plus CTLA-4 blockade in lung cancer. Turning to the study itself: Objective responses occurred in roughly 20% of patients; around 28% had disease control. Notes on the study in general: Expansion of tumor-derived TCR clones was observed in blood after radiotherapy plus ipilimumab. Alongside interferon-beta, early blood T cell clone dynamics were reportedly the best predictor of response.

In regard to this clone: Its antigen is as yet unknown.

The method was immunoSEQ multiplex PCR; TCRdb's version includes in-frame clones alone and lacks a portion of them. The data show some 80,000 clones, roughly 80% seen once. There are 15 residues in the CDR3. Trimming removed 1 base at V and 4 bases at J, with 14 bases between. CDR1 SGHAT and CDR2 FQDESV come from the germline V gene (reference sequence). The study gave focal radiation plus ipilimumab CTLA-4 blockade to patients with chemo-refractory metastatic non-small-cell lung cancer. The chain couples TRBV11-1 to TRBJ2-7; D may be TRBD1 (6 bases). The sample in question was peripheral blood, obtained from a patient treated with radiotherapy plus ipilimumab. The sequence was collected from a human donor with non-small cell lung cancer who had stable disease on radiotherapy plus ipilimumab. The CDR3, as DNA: TGTGCCAGCAGCTTAGAAGGACAGTCGGCTTACGAGCAGTACTTC. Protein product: CASSLEGQSAYEQYF.